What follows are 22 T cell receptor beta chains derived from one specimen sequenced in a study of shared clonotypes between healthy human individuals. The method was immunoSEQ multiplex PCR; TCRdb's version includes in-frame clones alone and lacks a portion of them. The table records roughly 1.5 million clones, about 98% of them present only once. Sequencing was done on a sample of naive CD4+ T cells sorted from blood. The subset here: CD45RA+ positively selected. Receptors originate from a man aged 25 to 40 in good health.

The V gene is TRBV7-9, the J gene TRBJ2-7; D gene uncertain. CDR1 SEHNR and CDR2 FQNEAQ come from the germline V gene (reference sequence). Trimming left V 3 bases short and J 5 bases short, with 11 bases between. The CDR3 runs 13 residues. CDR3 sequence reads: CASSFFGGNEQYF. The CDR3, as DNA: TGTGCCAGCAGCTTTTTTGGTGGGAACGAGCAGTACTTC.

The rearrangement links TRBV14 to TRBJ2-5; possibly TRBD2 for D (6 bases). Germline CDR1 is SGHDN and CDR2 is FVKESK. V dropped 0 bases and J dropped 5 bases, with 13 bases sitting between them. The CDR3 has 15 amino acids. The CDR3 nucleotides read TGTGCCAGCAGCCAAGATCGGAGGGTCCGGGAGACCCAGTACTTC. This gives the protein CASSQDRRVRETQYF.

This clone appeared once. The CDR3 reads CASSVGTQSTDTQYF. CDR3 DNA: TGTGCCAGCAGTGTCGGGACACAGAGCACAGATACGCAGTATTTT. This sequence joins TRBV6-1 and TRBJ2-3, with D maybe TRBD1 (6 bases). Germline loops: CDR1 MNHNS, CDR2 SASEGT. V lost 4 bases and J lost 0, with 11 bases in between. The CDR3 consists of 15 residues.

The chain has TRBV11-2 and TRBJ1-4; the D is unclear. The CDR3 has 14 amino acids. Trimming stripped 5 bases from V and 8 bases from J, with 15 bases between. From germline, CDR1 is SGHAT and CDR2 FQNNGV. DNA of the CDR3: TGTGCCAGCAGCCGGCGGGAGGTAGGCGAAAAACTGTTTTTT. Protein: CASSRREVGEKLFF.

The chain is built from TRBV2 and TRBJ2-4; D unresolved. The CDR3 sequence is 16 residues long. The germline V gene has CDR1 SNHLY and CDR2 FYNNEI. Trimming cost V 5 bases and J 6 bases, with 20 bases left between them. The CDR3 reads CASSPPLGIAGNIQYF. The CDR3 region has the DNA TGTGCCAGCAGTCCCCCTTTAGGGATTGCTGGAAACATTCAGTACTTC.

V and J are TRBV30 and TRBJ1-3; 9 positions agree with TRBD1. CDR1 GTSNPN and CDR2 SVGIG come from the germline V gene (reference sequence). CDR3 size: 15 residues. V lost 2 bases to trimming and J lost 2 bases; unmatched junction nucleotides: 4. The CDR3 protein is CAWSKQGAAGNTIYF. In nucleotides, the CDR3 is TGTGCCTGGAGTAAACAGGGGGCAGCTGGAAACACCATATATTTT.

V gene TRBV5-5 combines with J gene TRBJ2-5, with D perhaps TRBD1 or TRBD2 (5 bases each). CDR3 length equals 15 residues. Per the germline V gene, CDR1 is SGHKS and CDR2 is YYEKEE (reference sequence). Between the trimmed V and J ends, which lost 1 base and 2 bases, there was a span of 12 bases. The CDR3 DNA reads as TGTGCCAGCAGCTTGAGAGGGGCCCCACAAGAGACCCAGTACTTC. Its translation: CASSLRGAPQETQYF.

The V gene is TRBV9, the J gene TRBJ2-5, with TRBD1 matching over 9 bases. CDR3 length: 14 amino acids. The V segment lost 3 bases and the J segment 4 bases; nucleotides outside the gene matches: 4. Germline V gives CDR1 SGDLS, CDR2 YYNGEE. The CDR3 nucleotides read TGTGCCAGCAGCGGCGAGGACAGGGGAGAGACCCAGTACTTC. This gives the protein CASSGEDRGETQYF.

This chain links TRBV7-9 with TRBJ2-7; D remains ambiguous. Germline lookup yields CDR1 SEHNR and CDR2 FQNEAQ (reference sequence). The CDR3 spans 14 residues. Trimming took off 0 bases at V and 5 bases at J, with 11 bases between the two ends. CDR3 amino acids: CASSLASSSNEQYF. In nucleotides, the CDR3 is TGTGCCAGCAGCTTAGCGTCTTCCAGTAACGAGCAGTACTTC.

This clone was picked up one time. This CDR3 is CASSTNLRDGFGNEQFF. The CDR3 DNA follows: TGTGCCAGTAGTACCAACCTCCGGGACGGTTTTGGGAATGAGCAGTTCTTC. This chain joins TRBV19 and TRBJ2-1; D tentatively fits TRBD1 or TRBD2 (5 bases each). The CDR3 length is 17 residues. Trimming took 4 bases from V and 7 from J, leaving 23 bases between them. The germline gives CDR1 LNHDA, CDR2 SQIVND (reference sequence).

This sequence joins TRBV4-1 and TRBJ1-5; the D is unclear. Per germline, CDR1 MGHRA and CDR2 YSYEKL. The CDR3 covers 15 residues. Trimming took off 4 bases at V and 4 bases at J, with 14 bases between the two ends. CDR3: CASSLTRAPNQPQHF. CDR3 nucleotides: TGCGCCAGCAGCCTGACGCGGGCACCTAATCAGCCCCAGCATTTT.

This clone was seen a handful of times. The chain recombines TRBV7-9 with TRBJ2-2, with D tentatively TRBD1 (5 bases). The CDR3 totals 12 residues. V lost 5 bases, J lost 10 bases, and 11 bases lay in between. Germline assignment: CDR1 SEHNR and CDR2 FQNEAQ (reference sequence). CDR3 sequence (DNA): TGTGCCAGCAGCACCCGACAGATGGAGCTGTTTTTT. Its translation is CASSTRQMELFF.

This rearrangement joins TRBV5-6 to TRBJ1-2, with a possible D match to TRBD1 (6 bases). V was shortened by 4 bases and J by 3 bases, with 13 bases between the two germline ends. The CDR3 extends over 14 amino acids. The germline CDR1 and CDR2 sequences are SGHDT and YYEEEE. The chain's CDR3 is CASSALQGYYGYTF. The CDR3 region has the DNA TGTGCCAGCAGCGCGTTACAGGGATACTATGGCTACACCTTC.

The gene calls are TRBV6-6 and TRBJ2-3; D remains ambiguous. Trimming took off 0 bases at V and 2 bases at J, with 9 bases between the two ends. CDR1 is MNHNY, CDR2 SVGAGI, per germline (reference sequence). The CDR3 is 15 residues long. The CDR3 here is CASSYSRAPTDTQYF. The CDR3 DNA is TGTGCCAGCAGTTACTCAAGGGCCCCCACAGATACGCAGTATTTT.

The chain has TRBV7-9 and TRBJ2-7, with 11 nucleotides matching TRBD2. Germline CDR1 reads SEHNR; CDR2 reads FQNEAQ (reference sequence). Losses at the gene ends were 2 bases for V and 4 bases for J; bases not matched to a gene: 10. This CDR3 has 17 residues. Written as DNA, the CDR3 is TGTGCCAGCAGCTTAACCCGACTAGCGGGACAAGTATACGAGCAGTACTTC. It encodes CASSLTRLAGQVYEQYF.

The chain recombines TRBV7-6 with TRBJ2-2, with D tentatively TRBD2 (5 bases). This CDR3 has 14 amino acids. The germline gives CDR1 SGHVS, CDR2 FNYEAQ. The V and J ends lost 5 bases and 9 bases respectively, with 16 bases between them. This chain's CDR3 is CASSRTDESRELFF. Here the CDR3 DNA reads TGTGCCAGCAGCCGGACTGACGAGAGCCGGGAGCTGTTTTTT. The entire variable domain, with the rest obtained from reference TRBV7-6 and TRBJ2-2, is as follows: GAGVSQSPRYKVTKRGQDVALRCDPISGHVSLYWYRQALGQGPEFLTYFNYEAQQDKSGLPNDRFSAERPEGSISTLTIQRTEQRDSAMYRCASSRTDESRELFFGEGSRLTVL.

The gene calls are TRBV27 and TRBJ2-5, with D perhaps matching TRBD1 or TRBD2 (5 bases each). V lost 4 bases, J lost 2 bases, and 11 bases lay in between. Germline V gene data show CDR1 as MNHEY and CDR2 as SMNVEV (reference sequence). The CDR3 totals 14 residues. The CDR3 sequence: CASSWGISQETQYF. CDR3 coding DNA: TGTGCCAGCAGTTGGGGGATATCACAAGAGACCCAGTACTTC.

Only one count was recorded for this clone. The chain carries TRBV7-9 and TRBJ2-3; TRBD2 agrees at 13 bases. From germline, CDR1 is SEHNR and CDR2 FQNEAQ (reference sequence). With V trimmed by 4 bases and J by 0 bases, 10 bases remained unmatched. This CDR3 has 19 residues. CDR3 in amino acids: CASSSRLAGGTLSTDTQYF. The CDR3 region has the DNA TGTGCCAGCAGCTCCAGACTAGCGGGAGGTACATTGAGCACAGATACGCAGTATTTT.

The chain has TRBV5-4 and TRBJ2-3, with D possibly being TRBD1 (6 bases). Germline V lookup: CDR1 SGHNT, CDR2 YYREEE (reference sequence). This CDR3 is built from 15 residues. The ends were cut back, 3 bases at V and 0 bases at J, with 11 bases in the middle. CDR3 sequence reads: CASSSDRSSTDTQYF. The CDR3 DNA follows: TGTGCCAGCAGCTCGGACAGATCTAGCACAGATACGCAGTATTTT.

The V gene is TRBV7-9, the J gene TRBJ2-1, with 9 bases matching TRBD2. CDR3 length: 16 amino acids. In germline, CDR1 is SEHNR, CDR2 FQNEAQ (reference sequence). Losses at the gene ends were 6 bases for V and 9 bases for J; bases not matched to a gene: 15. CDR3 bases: TGTGCCAGCAGATCCGCCGGGACTAGCCCATACGCTGAGCAGTTCTTC. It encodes CASRSAGTSPYAEQFF.

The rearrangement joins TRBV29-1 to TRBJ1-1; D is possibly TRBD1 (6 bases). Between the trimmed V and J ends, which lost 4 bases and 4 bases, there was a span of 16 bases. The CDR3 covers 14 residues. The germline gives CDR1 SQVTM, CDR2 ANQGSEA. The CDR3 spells CSVGNGGAGTEAFF. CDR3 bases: TGCAGCGTTGGGAATGGGGGCGCGGGCACTGAAGCTTTCTTT.

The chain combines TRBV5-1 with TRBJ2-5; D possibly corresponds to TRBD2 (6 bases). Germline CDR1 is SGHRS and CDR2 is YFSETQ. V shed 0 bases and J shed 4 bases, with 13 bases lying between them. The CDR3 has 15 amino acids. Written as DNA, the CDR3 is TGCGCCAGCAGCTTGGCCGGGACTGCCGTAGAGACCCAGTACTTC. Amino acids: CASSLAGTAVETQYF.